The sequence of this T cell receptor beta chain was determined in a study of blood T cell repertoires in COVID-19. For the study at large: Samples of COVID-19 (acute and convalescent) were obtained from the United States, Italy and Spain. In each case, the material was cDNA or gDNA derived from T cells, B-cell-depleted T cells, or PBMCs.

Source study methods: The assay estimated nucleated cells by amplifying reference gene primers. Method: immunoSEQ multiplex PCR; TCRdb's copy keeps in-frame clones and lacks some. Clone size and V and J calls were adopted from that table, with D and trimming inferred from the DNA. Of under 350,000 clones in the sample, around 87% were seen once. V was shortened by 2 bases and J by 3 bases, with 9 bases between the two germline ends. The CDR3 spans 13 residues. Per the germline V gene, CDR1 is SGHNT and CDR2 is YYREEE (reference sequence). The rearrangement links TRBV5-4 to TRBJ2-7, with a tentative D call TRBD2 (5 bases). The clonotype was recovered from a man between 18 and 29 years old with active or convalescent COVID-19. Specimen: peripheral blood. The CDR3 region is CASSFGNLYEQYF. The CDR3 region has the DNA TGTGCCAGCAGCTTCGGGAACCTCTACGAGCAGTACTTC.